The 31 T cell receptor beta chains reported below all come from one sample, sequenced in a study of follicular helper T cells after annual influenza vaccination. Clones were sequenced by immunoSEQ multiplex PCR, and TCRdb holds only the in-frame ones, with some missing. The sample holds about 14,000 clones; about 83% are singletons and the top ten take around 0.27%. Time point reported: 2014-2015 season, pre-vaccination. The specimen comprised CXCR5- memory CD4+ T cells sorted from blood, sampled on the day of influenza vaccination. Source of these receptors: an adult who received the influenza vaccine.

This chain uses TRBV2 with TRBJ2-4; no firm D call. The ends were cut back, 11 bases at V and 10 bases at J, with 21 bases in the middle. CDR3 size: 13 residues. CDR1 and CDR2 (germline): SNHLY, FYNNEI. CDR3 loop: CAASLAENGIQYF. The CDR3 bases are TGTGCCGCCTCCCTTGCGGAGAATGGGATTCAGTACTTC.

J is TRBJ2-1 and V is TRBV5-1; D gene ambiguous. The V gene lost 4 bases and the J gene lost 3 bases, with 11 bases spanning the gap. The CDR3 totals 14 residues. The V gene's germline CDR1 is SGHRS and CDR2 YFSETQ. In nucleotides, the CDR3 is TGCGCCAGCAGCGGAGTGAGCAGCTACAATGAGCAGTTCTTC. As protein: CASSGVSSYNEQFF.

This sequence joins TRBV4-1 and TRBJ1-2; D is uncertain. This CDR3 comprises 16 residues. Germline CDR1 reads MGHRA; CDR2 reads YSYEKL. Trimming cost V 1 base and J 0 bases, with 12 bases left between them. The CDR3 coding sequence is TGCGCCAGCAGCCAAGTTGTGCTGAAACCTAACTATGGCTACACCTTC. This encodes CASSQVVLKPNYGYTF.

This clone was observed a single time. The chain recombines TRBV5-1 with TRBJ2-7, with D perhaps TRBD1 (5 bases). Germline-derived CDR1 and CDR2 are SGHRS and YFSETQ. This CDR3 has 15 amino acids. V lost 4 bases and J lost 3, with 17 bases in between. The CDR3 loop reads CASSRMGQVDYEQYF. The CDR3 DNA reads TGCGCCAGCAGCCGAATGGGGCAAGTAGACTACGAGCAGTACTTC.

The V gene is TRBV7-9, the J gene TRBJ2-3; weak D call: TRBD2 (5 bases). The CDR3 loop spans 15 amino acids. The germline V gene encodes CDR1 SEHNR and CDR2 FQNEAQ (reference sequence). Trimming shortened V by 5 bases and J by 9 bases, and 21 bases separated the two germline ends. CDR3 in amino acids: CASSREEPQIATQYF. The CDR3 DNA is TGTGCCAGCAGCCGGGAAGAACCACAGATAGCAACGCAGTATTTT.

The genes are TRBV18 and TRBJ1-5; D gene ambiguous. The CDR3 has 14 residues. CDR1 is KGHSH and CDR2 is LQKENI in the germline V gene. Trimming stripped 2 bases from V and 2 bases from J, with 7 bases between. As DNA, the CDR3 is TGTGCCAGCTCACCAGGGTTGGGCAATCAGCCCCAGCATTTT. Translating it yields CASSPGLGNQPQHF.

The J gene is TRBJ2-3, the V gene TRBV7-9; 15 nucleotides line up with TRBD2. Germline V gene data show CDR1 as SEHNR and CDR2 as FQNEAQ (reference sequence). The CDR3 extends over 17 amino acids. V was clipped by 5 bases and J by 3 bases; unmatched bases: 6. CDR3 nucleotide sequence: TGTGCCAGCAGCCGACGGACTAGCGGGGGGGGTACAGATACGCAGTATTTT. Translating it yields CASSRRTSGGGTDTQYF.

Only a few counts were recorded for this clone. The J gene is TRBJ2-7, the V gene TRBV2, with D possibly called TRBD1 or TRBD2 (5 bases each). The CDR3 spans 14 residues. Germline V lookup: CDR1 SNHLY, CDR2 FYNNEI. V dropped 6 bases and J dropped 2 bases, with 14 bases sitting between them. CDR3 sequence (DNA): TGTGCCAGCAGGGCCGGGACGGGGCCCTACGAGCAGTACTTC. As protein: CASRAGTGPYEQYF.

CDR3 protein: CASKFPSGYEQYF. The CDR3, as DNA: TGTGCCAGCAAGTTTCCTAGCGGCTACGAGCAGTACTTC. The V call is TRBV6-1, the J call TRBJ2-7; 7 positions match TRBD2. CDR3 size: 13 residues. Germline V CDR1 and CDR2: MNHNS, SASEGT. The V segment lost 7 bases and the J segment 3 bases; nucleotides outside the gene matches: 6.

The chain carries TRBV20-1 and TRBJ2-7; tentative D call: TRBD1 (6 bases). CDR1 is DFQATT and CDR2 is SNEGSKA in the germline V gene (reference sequence). CDR3 length equals 10 residues. Here the CDR3 reads CNLQGYEQYF. The CDR3, as DNA: TGCAATCTACAGGGCTACGAGCAGTACTTC.

V usage is TRBV28 and J usage is TRBJ1-4, with 11 bases identical to TRBD1. The CDR3 is 19 amino acids. The junction had 11 bases not matched to a gene; V was cut back by 3 bases and J by 2 bases. Germline V gives CDR1 MDHEN, CDR2 SYDVKM. The CDR3 loop is CASSFYSGTGGFTNEKLFF. The CDR3 coding sequence is TGTGCCAGCAGTTTTTATTCCGGGACAGGGGGTTTTACTAATGAAAAACTGTTTTTT.

The chain uses TRBV28 and TRBJ1-2; D is undetermined. Trimming pared 5 bases from V and 5 bases from J, leaving 15 bases between. This CDR3 is built from 14 residues. Germline CDR1 is MDHEN and CDR2 is SYDVKM. CDR3 DNA: TGTGCCAGCAGTGGCGAGGGTCTCGTTTATGGCTACACCTTC. Encoded protein: CASSGEGLVYGYTF.

This clone has only a few counts. The V gene is TRBV4-1, the J gene TRBJ1-5, with 7 bases identical to TRBD1. Losses at the gene ends were 1 base for V and 0 bases for J; bases not matched to a gene: 6. The CDR3 loop spans 17 amino acids. Per the germline V gene, CDR1 is MGHRA and CDR2 is YSYEKL. CDR3 nucleotides: TGCGCCAGCAGCCAAGCACAGGGGAAGTCTAGCAATCAGCCCCAGCATTTT. This codes for CASSQAQGKSSNQPQHF.

V is TRBV7-2 and J is TRBJ2-1, with 7 bases fitting TRBD2. Germline V gene sequence: CDR1 SGHTA, CDR2 FQGNSA. CDR3 length: 15 amino acids. After removal of 1 base from V and 3 bases from J, the junction contained 3 bases not matched to a gene. The CDR3 reads CASSLGGGDYNEQFF. CDR3 nucleotide sequence: TGTGCCAGCAGCTTAGGTGGGGGGGACTACAATGAGCAGTTCTTC.

The chain employs TRBV19 and TRBJ1-5; D unresolved. This CDR3 spans 15 amino acids. V lost 7 bases and J lost 0, with 13 bases in between. Germline CDR1 LNHDA, CDR2 SQIVND (reference sequence). In nucleotides, the CDR3 is TGTGCCAGTAAATCAGATAGGGCTAGCAATCAGCCCCAGCATTTT. Protein product: CASKSDRASNQPQHF.

The chain joins TRBV28 to TRBJ2-7, with D possibly TRBD2 on 6 matching bases. This CDR3 has 15 residues. Germline V lookup: CDR1 MDHEN, CDR2 SYDVKM. Trimming removed 8 bases from V and 7 bases from J, with 24 bases in between. The CDR3: CASGNADGVRGEQYF. CDR3 DNA sequence: TGTGCCAGCGGGAACGCAGACGGGGTTCGGGGGGAGCAGTACTTC. Filled out from reference TRBV28 and TRBJ2-7, the complete variable domain reads DVKVTQSSRYLVKRTGEKVFLECVQDMDHENMFWYRQDPGLGLRLIYFSYDVKMKEKGDIPEGYSVSREKKERFSLILESASTNQTSMYLCASGNADGVRGEQYFGPGTRLTVT.

The gene calls are TRBV4-3 and TRBJ2-7; D is perhaps TRBD2 (6 bases). From germline, CDR1 is LGHNA and CDR2 YSLEER. The CDR3 sequence is 15 residues long. Trimming took off 0 bases at V and 7 bases at J, with 16 bases between the two ends. The CDR3 protein is CASSQDLGQGREQYF. The DNA for the CDR3 is TGCGCCAGCAGCCAAGATTTGGGGCAAGGGAGGGAGCAGTACTTC.

The gene calls are TRBV5-1 and TRBJ1-4; no firm D call. This CDR3 comprises 14 residues. The V and J ends lost 4 bases and 3 bases respectively, with 10 bases between them. From germline, CDR1 is SGHRS and CDR2 YFSETQ. The CDR3 DNA follows: TGCGCCAGCAGCCCCGCGGGGTCTAATGAAAAACTGTTTTTT. This sequence encodes CASSPAGSNEKLFF.

The chain is built from TRBV7-2 and TRBJ2-1, with 8 bases identical to TRBD2. Looked up from germline, CDR1 is SGHTA and CDR2 is FQGNSA. The CDR3 consists of 13 residues. V was pared by 4 bases and J by 8 bases, with 4 bases of the junction left unmatched. In DNA form, the CDR3 reads TGTGCCAGCAGCTGGGGACTAGTCTATGAGCAGTTCTTC. This translates into CASSWGLVYEQFF. Looking up the rest from reference TRBV7-2 and TRBJ2-1 gives the full variable domain: GAGVSQSPSNKVTEKGKDVELRCDPISGHTALYWYRQSLGQGLEFLIYFQGNSAPDKSGLPSDRFSAERTGGSVSTLTIQRTQQEDSAVYLCASSWGLVYEQFFGPGTRLTVL.

This clone has more than one count but fewer than ten. The J gene is TRBJ1-5, the V gene TRBV7-2; no definite D call. The CDR3 covers 13 residues. Germline CDR1 and CDR2: SGHTA and FQGNSA. Deletions cut 3 bases from V and 10 bases from J, with 13 bases between. As DNA, the CDR3 is TGTGCCAGCAGCTTTAGGTTCGGTACTCCCCAGCATTTT. This encodes CASSFRFGTPQHF.

The chain joins TRBV6-9 to TRBJ1-1; the D is unclear. This CDR3 contains 12 residues. V lost 7 bases, J lost 1 base, and 7 bases lay in between. Germline loops: CDR1 MNHGY, CDR2 SVAAGI. Here the CDR3 DNA reads TGTGCCAGCAAACGAAGGAACACTGAAGCTTTCTTT. It translates to CASKRRNTEAFF.

This chain connects TRBV28 to TRBJ1-4; D is undetermined. The germline CDR1 and CDR2 sequences are MDHEN and SYDVKM. V lost 4 bases and J lost 4, with 10 bases in between. The CDR3 sequence is 14 residues long. Here the CDR3 DNA reads TGTGCCAGCAGTTCACAGAGGATTAATGAAAAACTGTTTTTT. It specifies CASSSQRINEKLFF.

J is TRBJ2-5 and V is TRBV12-5; the match to TRBD2 covers 7 bases. The germline CDR1 and CDR2 sequences are LGHNT and FRNRAP. This CDR3 region has 16 residues. V dropped 1 base and J dropped 1; count of bases not matched to a gene: 6. CDR3 in amino acids: CASGLGPGGGQETQYF. The CDR3 nucleotides are TGTGCTAGTGGTTTGGGCCCAGGCGGGGGCCAAGAGACCCAGTACTTC.

This clone was observed a single time. This sequence joins TRBV6-1 and TRBJ1-1; D possibly corresponds to TRBD1 (5 bases). V was trimmed by 6 bases and J by 8 bases, leaving 19 bases between them. Per the germline V gene, CDR1 is MNHNS and CDR2 is SASEGT. The CDR3 covers 14 residues. The chain's CDR3 is CASRPKGTAIEAFF. The CDR3 nucleotides read TGTGCCAGCAGACCAAAAGGGACGGCGATCGAAGCTTTCTTT.

This clone was observed a single time. The chain couples TRBV6-5 to TRBJ2-3, with 8 bases aligning to TRBD2. The CDR3 is 15 amino acids. Trimming took 6 bases from V and 3 from J; bases not matched to a gene: 8. The germline gives CDR1 MNHEY, CDR2 SVGAGI. The CDR3 protein is CASRRSGGRTDTQYF. For the CDR3, the DNA is TGTGCCAGCAGGCGCAGCGGGGGAAGGACAGATACGCAGTATTTT.

The chain links TRBV27 to TRBJ2-7, with TRBD1 identical over 7 bases. Germline CDR1 is MNHEY and CDR2 is SMNVEV (reference sequence). This CDR3 region has 22 residues. The J segment lost 4 bases and the V segment lost 1 base, leaving 28 bases of the junction unmatched. The CDR3 DNA reads as TGTGCCAGCAGTTTATATACGTTAAGTGGGACAGTATCTCCCCCCCCCTGTTACGAGCAGTACTTC. Translated, it gives CASSLYTLSGTVSPPPCYEQYF.

The count of this clone is one. The chain has TRBV28 and TRBJ2-1; 13 bases map to TRBD2. Germline CDR1 is MDHEN and CDR2 is SYDVKM. The CDR3 is made up of 15 amino acids. V dropped 7 bases and J dropped 8; count of bases not matched to a gene: 8. CDR3 nucleotides: TGTGCCAGCACCTTCACTAGCGGGGGGGCGTATGAGCAGTTCTTC. It is translated as CASTFTSGGAYEQFF. Together with reference TRBV28 and TRBJ2-1, the CDR3 gives the full variable domain: DVKVTQSSRYLVKRTGEKVFLECVQDMDHENMFWYRQDPGLGLRLIYFSYDVKMKEKGDIPEGYSVSREKKERFSLILESASTNQTSMYLCASTFTSGGAYEQFFGPGTRLTVL.

This chain uses TRBV5-1 with TRBJ2-2; weak D call: TRBD1 (5 bases). Trimming took off 4 bases at V and 3 bases at J, with 19 bases between the two ends. Germline CDR1 and CDR2: SGHRS and YFSETQ. This CDR3 region has 17 residues. The CDR3 DNA follows: TGCGCCAGCAGCATACTTCCAGGGCTAGTTGACACCGGGGAGCTGTTTTTT. It specifies CASSILPGLVDTGELFF.

This rearrangement joins TRBV5-4 to TRBJ2-6, with D uncertain. The CDR3 loop spans 14 amino acids. V was trimmed by 3 bases and J by 2 bases, leaving 6 bases between them. Germline loops: CDR1 SGHNT, CDR2 YYREEE (reference sequence). DNA for the CDR3: TGTGCCAGCAGCTCAGGACCTGGGGCCAACGTCCTGACTTTC. Its translation: CASSSGPGANVLTF.

This clone occurred once. This chain connects TRBV6-1 to TRBJ2-2, with D possibly matching TRBD2 (5 bases). The germline V gene has CDR1 MNHNS and CDR2 SASEGT. There are 15 residues in the CDR3. V dropped 7 bases and J dropped 0 bases, with 12 bases sitting between them. The CDR3 region is CASTLSGSNTGELFF. DNA of the CDR3: TGTGCCAGCACCTTAAGCGGATCGAACACCGGGGAGCTGTTTTTT.

The chain links TRBV5-8 to TRBJ2-2, with D unresolved. The CDR3 is 14 residues long. Germline V lookup: CDR1 SGHTS, CDR2 YDEGEE. Trimming removed 2 bases from V and 3 bases from J, with 8 bases in between. CDR3 loop: CASSFLVYTGELFF. CDR3 nucleotide sequence: TGTGCCAGCAGCTTTTTGGTGTACACCGGGGAGCTGTTTTTT.